This is a list of T cell receptor beta chains from one sample in a study of graft-versus-host responses after intestinal transplantation. Libraries were prepared by immunoSEQ multiplex PCR; TCRdb keeps only in-frame clonotypes and omits some of them. The sample holds roughly 130,000 clones, roughly 91% seen once. No antigens are known for them. The material sequenced was unstimulated CD4+ T cells sorted from spleen or lymph node cells, taken before intestinal transplant. Receptor source: a human donor who received an intestinal transplant. CDR3s include the opening cysteine and the closing phenylalanine or tryptophan.

J	length	V	CDR3
TRBJ1-2	15	TRBV5-1	CASSLGAGGNYGYTF
TRBJ2-7	15	TRBV28	CASCPPLAGAYEQYF
TRBJ2-5	17	TRBV25-1	CASSKRLAGGGQETQYF
TRBJ2-3	15	TRBV5-4	CASSFQSGGTDTQYF
TRBJ1-2	14	TRBV6-1	CASSEVRDLYGYTF
TRBJ1-3	15	TRBV11-2	CASSTRTGKGNTIYF
TRBJ1-2	16	TRBV19	CASIKSGDKANYGYTF
TRBJ2-1	17	TRBV5-1	CASSREPGRFSYNEQFF
TRBJ2-2	15	TRBV5-4	CASSLDGGQTGELFF
TRBJ2-7	15	TRBV5-6	CASSLGLAASYEQYF
TRBJ2-7	17	TRBV28	CASNRDRGGYGSYEQYF
TRBJ2-5	14	TRBV19	CASKGTSGRETQYF
TRBJ2-3	15	TRBV19	CASSISGGFGDTQYF
TRBJ2-7	15	TRBV21-1	CASTSPLAGGGEQYF
TRBJ1-5	14	TRBV10-1	CARSMHPTNQPQHF
TRBJ2-7	15	TRBV28	CASRAPGQGAYEQYF
TRBJ2-1	15	TRBV7-2	CASSFRQGERYEQFF
TRBJ2-3	15	TRBV5-6	CASSLGQTFTDTQYF
TRBJ1-1	14	TRBV5-4	CASSEGRAATEAFF
TRBJ1-1	14	TRBV5-1	CASSPWDRNTEAFF
TRBJ2-2	19	TRBV9	CASSVVAWVAGGGTGELFF
TRBJ2-7	17	TRBV5-4	CASSISSHGRGSYEQYF
TRBJ2-5	14	TRBV25-1	CASSEIQPQETQYF
TRBJ2-7	11	TRBV20-1	CSATLSDEQYF
TRBJ2-7	16	TRBV19	CASSRTSGVSSYEQYF
TRBJ1-2	13	TRBV28	CASKEGTPQGYTF
TRBJ1-2	17	TRBV28	CASSLAGTGRGNYGYTF
TRBJ1-5	14	TRBV5-1	CASSLEGGNQPQHF
TRBJ2-3	13	TRBV28	CASSPTATDTQYF
NA	15	TRBV4-2	CASSQDPGSSYEQYF
TRBJ2-7	14	TRBV28	CASRPPGQNYEQYF
NA	14	TRBV18	CASSLQGASYEQYF
TRBJ1-1	14	TRBV4-1	CASSQSGAVAEAFF
TRBJ2-2	17	TRBV30	CAWSVLGQGAGTGELFF
TRBJ2-1	14	TRBV29-1	CSVGLAGAYNEQFF
TRBJ2-6	15	TRBV11-2	CASSPQGSGANVLTF
TRBJ2-1	18	TRBV27	CASSFRTSGNYYYNEQFF
TRBJ2-1	19	TRBV5-1	CASSASKVLAGEVDSEQFF
TRBJ2-1	13	TRBV9	CASSPGPADEQFF
TRBJ2-1	16	TRBV4-3	CASSQTPGSSYNEQFF